The next 13 T cell receptor beta chains were all read from a single sample in a study of OX40 agonist ivuxolimab in advanced cancers. Assay: immunoSEQ multiplex PCR; the TCRdb copy retains only in-frame clones and omits some. The sample lists approximately 56,000 clones; 75% to 90% were seen once. Sequences were derived from CD4+ or CD8+ T cells sorted from blood, sampled in a trial of the OX40 agonist ivuxolimab. All receptors come from an adult with an advanced solid tumor such as melanoma, head and neck, liver or kidney cancer.

The chain is built from TRBV7-6 and TRBJ2-3; D is unresolved. Per the germline V gene, CDR1 is SGHVS and CDR2 is FNYEAQ. V was trimmed by 5 bases and J by 7 bases, leaving 10 bases between them. CDR3 length equals 12 residues. The CDR3 sequence: CASSPDAHTQYF. CDR3 DNA sequence: TGTGCCAGCAGCCCTGACGCTCATACGCAGTATTTT.

The V and J genes are TRBV18 and TRBJ2-7; D may be TRBD1 or TRBD2 (5 bases each). Germline CDR1 and CDR2: KGHSH and LQKENI. Trimming removed 3 bases from V and 5 bases from J, with 14 bases in between. The CDR3 spans 14 residues. The CDR3, as DNA: TGTGCCAGCTCACCGTTGGGCCAGGGAGACGAGCAGTACTTC. Translation gives CASSPLGQGDEQYF.

This rearrangement joins TRBV27 to TRBJ2-1, with TRBD2 matching over 11 bases. The CDR3 is 14 amino acids. Unmatched junction bases numbered 3, after V lost 2 bases and J lost 9 bases. The germline CDR1 and CDR2 sequences are MNHEY and SMNVEV (reference sequence). The CDR3 loop reads CASSLELAGAEQFF. The CDR3 coding sequence is TGTGCCAGCAGTTTAGAACTAGCGGGGGCTGAGCAGTTCTTC.

The chain has TRBV7-2 and TRBJ1-1, with TRBD1 as a possible D gene (5 bases). This CDR3 is 14 amino acids long. Trimming removed 4 bases at V and 1 base at J, with 10 bases between. Germline V gene lookup returns CDR1 SGHTA and CDR2 FQGNSA. In DNA form, the CDR3 reads TGTGCCAGCAGCTCCGGGACGGCGAACACTGAAGCTTTCTTT. It translates to CASSSGTANTEAFF.

The CDR3 DNA reads as TGTGCCAGCAGGGGCCCAACGCAGTATTTT. It translates to CASRGPTQYF. The chain is built from TRBV11-2 and TRBJ2-3; D remains unclear. The V end was cut by 6 bases, the J end by 9 bases, with 7 bases between. Germline V CDR1 and CDR2: SGHAT, FQNNGV. The CDR3 contains 10 residues.

This sequence joins TRBV7-6 and TRBJ1-1; D is uncertain. Germline CDR1 is SGHVS and CDR2 is FNYEAQ. V shed 2 bases and J shed 0 bases, with 7 bases lying between them. The CDR3 totals 14 residues. The CDR3 here is CASSLSEMNTEAFF. DNA of the CDR3: TGTGCCAGCAGCTTATCGGAGATGAACACTGAAGCTTTCTTT.

This chain uses TRBV5-1 with TRBJ2-5, with 7 bases lining up with TRBD1. V shed 5 bases and J 1 base; nucleotides not matched to a gene: 5. The CDR3 loop spans 14 amino acids. Per the germline V gene, CDR1 is SGHRS and CDR2 is YFSETQ. The CDR3 region is CASRRTGGQETQYF. In DNA form, the CDR3 reads TGCGCCAGCAGGCGGACAGGCGGCCAAGAGACCCAGTACTTC.

CDR3 DNA sequence: TGTGCCAGCAGTTCTCTCAGGACCACAGATACGCAGTATTTT. It encodes CASSSLRTTDTQYF. The chain is built from TRBV11-3 and TRBJ2-3; D not resolved. Trimming removed 6 bases at V and 2 bases at J, with 12 bases between. Germline CDR1 SGHNT, CDR2 YENEEA. There are 14 residues in the CDR3.

This chain connects TRBV14 to TRBJ1-4, with D maybe TRBD1 (6 bases). The CDR3 consists of 15 residues. The V gene lost 4 bases and the J gene lost 10 bases, with 19 bases spanning the gap. Germline lookup yields CDR1 SGHDN and CDR2 FVKESK. CDR3 amino acids: CASSLETGLGGKLFF. In DNA, the CDR3 is TGTGCCAGCAGCCTAGAGACAGGACTAGGAGGAAAACTGTTTTTT.

This clone was seen only a few times. The V call is TRBV5-1, the J call TRBJ1-1; D might be TRBD1 (5 bases). CDR1 is SGHRS and CDR2 is YFSETQ in the germline V gene. The V end lost 5 bases, the J end lost 4 bases, and 12 bases lay between the germline ends. This CDR3 comprises 13 residues. As DNA, the CDR3 is TGCGCCAGCAGTGACGGGGGGGTCACTGAAGCTTTCTTT. Its translation is CASSDGGVTEAFF. The complete variable domain, with remaining parts taken from reference TRBV5-1 and TRBJ1-1, reads KAGVTQTPRYLIKTRGQQVTLSCSPISGHRSVSWYQQTPGQGLQFLFEYFSETQRNKGNFPGRFSGRQFSNSRSEMNVSTLELGDSALYLCASSDGGVTEAFFGQGTRLTVV.

The rearrangement links TRBV29-1 to TRBJ2-3; 7 nucleotides agree with TRBD1. V gave up 1 base and J gave up 2 bases; unmatched junction bases: 6. Germline values: CDR1 SQVTM, CDR2 ANQGSEA. The CDR3 length is 15 residues. This CDR3 is CSVEAPRGLTDTQYF. DNA of the CDR3: TGCAGCGTTGAAGCCCCGAGGGGGCTCACAGATACGCAGTATTTT.

The chain recombines TRBV27 with TRBJ2-3; a possible D gene is TRBD1 (6 bases). V shed 8 bases and J shed 2 bases, with 17 bases lying between them. CDR1 and CDR2 from the germline V gene are MNHEY and SMNVEV (reference sequence). CDR3 length: 15 residues. Here the CDR3 reads CASATGRPNTDTQYF. In DNA, the CDR3 is TGTGCCAGCGCGACAGGCCGACCCAACACAGATACGCAGTATTTT.

The V gene is TRBV6-5, the J gene TRBJ1-1; D remains ambiguous. CDR1 and CDR2 (germline): MNHEY, SVGAGI. V was pared by 8 bases and J by 7 bases, with 20 bases between. This CDR3 spans 14 amino acids. The CDR3 sequence is CASSILHLTDEAFF. CDR3 bases: TGTGCCAGCTCTATCTTACACCTCACTGATGAAGCTTTCTTT.